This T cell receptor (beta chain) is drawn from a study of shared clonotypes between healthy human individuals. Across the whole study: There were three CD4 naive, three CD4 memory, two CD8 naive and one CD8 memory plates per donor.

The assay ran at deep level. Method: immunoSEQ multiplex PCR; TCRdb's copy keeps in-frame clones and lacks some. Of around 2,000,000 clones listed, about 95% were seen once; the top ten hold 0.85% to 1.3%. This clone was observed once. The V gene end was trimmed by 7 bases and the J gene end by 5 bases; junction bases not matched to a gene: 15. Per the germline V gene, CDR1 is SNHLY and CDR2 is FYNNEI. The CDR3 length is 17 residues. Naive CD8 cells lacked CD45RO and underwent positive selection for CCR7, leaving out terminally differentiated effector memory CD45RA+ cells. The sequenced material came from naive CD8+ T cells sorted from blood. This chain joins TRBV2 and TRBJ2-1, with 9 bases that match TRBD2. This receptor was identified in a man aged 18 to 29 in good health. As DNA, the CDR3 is TGTGCCAGCACCAAAAATTGGGCTAGCGGGACGGACAATGAGCAGTTCTTC. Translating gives CASTKNWASGTDNEQFF. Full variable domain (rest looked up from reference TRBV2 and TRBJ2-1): EPEVTQTPSHQVTQMGQEVILRCVPISNHLYFYWYRQILGQKVEFLVSFYNNEISEKSEIFDDQFSVERPDGSNFTLKIRSTKLEDSAMYFCASTKNWASGTDNEQFFGPGTRLTVL.